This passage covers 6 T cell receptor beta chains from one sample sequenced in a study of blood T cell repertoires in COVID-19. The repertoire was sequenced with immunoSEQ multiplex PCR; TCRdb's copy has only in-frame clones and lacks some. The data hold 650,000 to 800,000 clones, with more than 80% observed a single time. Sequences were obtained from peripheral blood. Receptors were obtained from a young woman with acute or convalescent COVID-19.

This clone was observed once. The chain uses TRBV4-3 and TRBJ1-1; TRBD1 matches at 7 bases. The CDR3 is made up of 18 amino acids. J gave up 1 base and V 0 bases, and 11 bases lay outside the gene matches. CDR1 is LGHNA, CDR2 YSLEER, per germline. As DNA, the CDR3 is TGCGCCAGCAGCCAAGATAGAAGTACAGGGGTCCAGAACACTGAAGCTTTCTTT. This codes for CASSQDRSTGVQNTEAFF.

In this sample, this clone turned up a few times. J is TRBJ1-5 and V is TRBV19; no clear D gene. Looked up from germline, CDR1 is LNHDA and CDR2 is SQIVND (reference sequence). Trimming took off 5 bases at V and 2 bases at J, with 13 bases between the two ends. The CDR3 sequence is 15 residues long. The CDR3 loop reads CASSVAGQGNQPQHF. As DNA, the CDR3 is TGTGCCAGTAGTGTGGCGGGCCAGGGCAATCAGCCCCAGCATTTT. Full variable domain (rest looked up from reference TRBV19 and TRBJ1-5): DGGITQSPKYLFRKEGQNVTLSCEQNLNHDAMYWYRQDPGQGLRLIYYSQIVNDFQKGDIAEGYSVSREKKESFPLTVTSAQKNPTAFYLCASSVAGQGNQPQHFGDGTRLSIL.

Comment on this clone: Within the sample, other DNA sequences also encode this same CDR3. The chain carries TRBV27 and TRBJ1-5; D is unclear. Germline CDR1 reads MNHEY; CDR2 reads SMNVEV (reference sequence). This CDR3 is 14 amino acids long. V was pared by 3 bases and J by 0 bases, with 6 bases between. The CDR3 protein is CASSFSGSNQPQHF. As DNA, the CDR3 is TGTGCCAGCAGTTTTAGCGGTAGCAATCAGCCCCAGCATTTT.

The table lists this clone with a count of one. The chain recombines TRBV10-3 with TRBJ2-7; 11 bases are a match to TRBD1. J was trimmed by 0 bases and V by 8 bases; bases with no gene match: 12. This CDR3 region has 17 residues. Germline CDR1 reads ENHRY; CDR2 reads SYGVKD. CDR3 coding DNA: TGTGCCATCCGGACAGGGGGCCCACCTCCTCACTCCTACGAGCAGTACTTC. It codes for CAIRTGGPPPHSYEQYF.

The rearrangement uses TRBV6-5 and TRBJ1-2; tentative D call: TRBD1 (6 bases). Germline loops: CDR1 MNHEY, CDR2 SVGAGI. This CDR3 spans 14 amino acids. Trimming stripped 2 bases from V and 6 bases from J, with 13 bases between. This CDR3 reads CASSYHRVSNGYTF. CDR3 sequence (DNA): TGTGCCAGCAGTTACCACAGGGTCTCTAATGGCTACACCTTC.

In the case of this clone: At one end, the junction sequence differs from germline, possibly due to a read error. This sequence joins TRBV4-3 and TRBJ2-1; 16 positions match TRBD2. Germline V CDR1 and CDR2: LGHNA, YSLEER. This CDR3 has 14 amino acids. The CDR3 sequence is CASSQDSGLAGGIF. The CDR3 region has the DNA TGCGCCAGCAGCCAAGATTCGGGACTAGCGGGGGGGATCTTC.